A single sample gave rise to the 29 T cell receptor beta chains below, sequenced in a study of regulatory T cells in long-lasting Graves disease. Specified time point: persistent/refractory GD, antithyroid drugs over 5 years with positive TRAb. RNA from PBMCs was the source of the TCR library. Libraries of TCR beta came from iRepertoire HTBI primers plus Arm-PCR of CDR3 regions. TCRdb re-called the multiplex PCR reads through MiXCR, storing one row per CDR3 protein. The sample records around 430,000 distinct CDR3 sequences, about 20% being singletons. Sequencing was performed on peripheral blood mononuclear cells (PBMCs), taken when the disease was refractory, from a patient treated with antithyroid drugs. These receptors all come from a female donor with Graves disease.

The table lists this clonotype with many counts. The genes are TRBV13 and TRBJ1-2; D perhaps matches TRBD1 (6 bases). The germline gives CDR1 PRHDT, CDR2 FYEKMQ (reference sequence). The CDR3 extends over 13 amino acids. V lost 2 bases to trimming and J lost 13 bases, with 17 bases between them. CDR3 loop: CASSLWVQGGSTF. The CDR3 bases are TGTGCCAGCAGCTTATGGGTACAGGGTGGTTCCACCTTC.

This chain links TRBV5-6 with TRBJ1-2; 10 bases fit TRBD1. This CDR3 comprises 15 residues. J lost 8 bases, V lost 4 bases, and 11 bases had no gene match. Germline-derived CDR1 and CDR2 are SGHDT and YYEEEE. The CDR3 protein is CASSSDRGLARGYTF. CDR3 DNA sequence: TGTGCCAGCAGCAGCGACAGGGGGCTTGCGCGGGGCTACACCTTC.

This clonotype has just a few counts. The chain employs TRBV7-2 and TRBJ2-5, with 7 nucleotides matching TRBD2. This CDR3 is 14 amino acids long. Per the germline V gene, CDR1 is SGHTA and CDR2 is FQGNSA. With V trimmed by 5 bases and J by 5 bases, 8 bases remained unmatched. The CDR3 reads CASSVRTRGETQYF. CDR3 DNA sequence: TGTGCCAGCAGCGTACGGACGCGGGGGGAGACCCAGTACTTC.

V usage is TRBV11-2 and J usage is TRBJ2-7, with 12 bases lining up with TRBD1. The ends lost 6 bases at V and 12 bases at J; junction bases unmatched: 15. The CDR3 is made up of 15 amino acids. Looked up from germline, CDR1 is SGHAT and CDR2 is FQNNGV. The CDR3 DNA reads TGTGCCAGCAGTTCCGGGACAGGGGGCCTAGGACGTCGGTACTTC. Translation: CASSSGTGGLGRRYF.

V is TRBV12-3 or TRBV12-4 and J is TRBJ2-3; either TRBD1 or TRBD2 may fit D (6 bases each). CDR3 length: 17 amino acids. The germline V and J ends were trimmed by 6 bases and 4 bases, with 23 bases remaining between them. CDR3 sequence reads: CASSTGWGASRPDTQYF. The CDR3 DNA reads as TGTGCCAGCAGCACCGGATGGGGGGCATCCCGACCAGATACGCAGTATTTT.

This clonotype has at least ten counts. The chain has TRBV6-1 and TRBJ2-2; 7 bases match TRBD2. The CDR3 has 14 amino acids. Germline loops: CDR1 MNHNS, CDR2 SASEGT. The J segment lost 7 bases and the V segment lost 7 bases, leaving 9 bases of the junction unmatched. The CDR3 loop reads CASMSGEEIGELFF. The DNA for the CDR3 is TGTGCCAGCATGAGCGGGGAAGAGATCGGGGAGCTGTTTTTT.

There are a few counts of this clonotype. A read error is likely here: a far larger clone is one base away. The V call is TRBV6-4, the J call TRBJ2-7; D might be TRBD1 or TRBD2, each matching 5 bases. Germline CDR1 reads MRHNA; CDR2 reads SNTAGT. This CDR3 contains 12 residues. Here the CDR3 DNA reads TGTGTCAGCAGTTATGAGGGGAGCGAGCAGTACTTC. Translating it yields CVSSYEGSEQYF.

The chain combines TRBV6-2 or TRBV6-3 with TRBJ2-5; no definite D call. V gave up 0 bases and J gave up 4 bases, with 6 bases separating them. This CDR3 is 13 amino acids long. Germline CDR1 and CDR2: MNHEY and SVGEGT. Here the CDR3 DNA reads TGTGCCAGCAGTTACTCGATGGGAGAGACCCAGTACTTC. It specifies CASSYSMGETQYF.

This rearrangement joins TRBV7-9 to TRBJ1-6; D not certain. The ends were cut back, 3 bases at V and 11 bases at J, with 8 bases in the middle. CDR3 size: 12 residues. Germline V lookup: CDR1 SEHNR, CDR2 FQNEAQ (reference sequence). CDR3 residues: CASSFDGPPLHF. Written as DNA, the CDR3 is TGTGCCAGCAGCTTCGACGGGCCACCCCTCCACTTT.

This clonotype was detected ten times or more. The gene calls are TRBV7-2 and TRBJ2-7; weak D call: TRBD2 (5 bases). Germline CDR1 is SGHTA and CDR2 is FQGNSA. Trimming took 5 bases from V and 6 from J, leaving 8 bases between them. The CDR3 consists of 11 residues. CDR3 residues: CASSGGSEQYF. The CDR3 DNA is TGTGCCAGCAGCGGAGGTAGCGAGCAGTACTTC.

As for this clonotype: One end of the junction does not line up with germline, which may come from a read error. The chain links TRBV7-2 to TRBJ1-4; 7 bases align to TRBD1. CDR1 and CDR2 (germline): SGHTA, FQGNSA. The CDR3 runs to 13 residues. In DNA form, the CDR3 reads TGTGCCAGCAGCGAGACAGGGTATGAAAATCTGTTTTTT. As protein: CASSETGYENLFF. The variable domain in full, completed from reference TRBV7-2 and TRBJ1-4, reads GAGVSQSPSNKVTEKGKDVELRCDPISGHTALYWYRQSLGQGLEFLIYFQGNSAPDKSGLPSDRFSAERTGGSVSTLTIQRTQQEDSAVYLCASSETGYENLFFGSGTQLSVL.

V gene TRBV6-1 combines with J gene TRBJ1-1; D unclear. The CDR3 runs 13 residues. Germline V gene sequence: CDR1 MNHNS, CDR2 SASEGT. Trimming took 8 bases from V and 1 from J, leaving 11 bases between them. The CDR3 bases are TGTGCCAGCTCCGGGAATGGGAACACTGAAGCTTTCTTT. Protein product: CASSGNGNTEAFF.

J is TRBJ1-3 and V is TRBV5-1; weak D call: TRBD1 (5 bases). The CDR3 consists of 14 residues. V was shortened by 4 bases and J by 2 bases, with 10 bases between the two germline ends. Germline V gives CDR1 SGHRS, CDR2 YFSETQ. The CDR3 nucleotides read TGCGCCAGCAGCCTGGGAGGGGCTGGAAACACCATATATTTT. This gives the protein CASSLGGAGNTIYF.

V usage is TRBV6-2 or TRBV6-3 and J usage is TRBJ2-7; D is tentatively TRBD1 or TRBD2 (5 bases each). In germline, CDR1 is MNHEY, CDR2 SVGEGT. The CDR3 consists of 15 residues. The V end was cut by 6 bases, the J end by 2 bases, with 17 bases between. This chain's CDR3 is CASSGAPVTTYEQYF. In DNA form, the CDR3 reads TGTGCCAGCAGCGGGGCCCCGGTAACAACCTACGAGCAGTACTTC.

The chain combines TRBV30 with TRBJ1-1; perhaps TRBD1 as D (5 bases). With 0 bases removed from V and 6 bases from J, the gap between germline ends came to 11 bases. This CDR3 is 13 amino acids long. Germline lookup yields CDR1 GTSNPN and CDR2 SVGIG (reference sequence). The CDR3 sequence is CAWSVPPGPEAFF. The DNA for the CDR3 is TGTGCCTGGAGTGTACCCCCAGGGCCTGAAGCTTTCTTT. The whole variable domain, remainder taken from reference TRBV30 and TRBJ1-1, is SQTIHQWPATLVQPVGSPLSLECTVEGTSNPNLYWYRQAAGRGLQLLFYSVGIGQISSEVPQNLSASRPQDRQFILSSKKLLLSDSGFYLCAWSVPPGPEAFFGQGTRLTVV.

With regard to this clonotype: A read error may produce the germline difference seen at one junction end. V gene TRBV29-1 combines with J gene TRBJ2-2, with D maybe TRBD2 (5 bases). In germline, CDR1 is SQVTM, CDR2 ANQGSEA. This CDR3 region has 15 residues. The CDR3 region is CSIEDPRGLTGELFF. The CDR3 DNA reads TGCAGCATTGAAGACCCCCGAGGGCTAACCGGGGAGCTGTTTTTT.

Regarding this clonotype: Since a much larger clone is just one base distant, this may be a read error. This chain joins TRBV24-1 and TRBJ1-1; D is uncertain. Germline V gene lookup returns CDR1 KGHDR and CDR2 SFDVKD. The length of the CDR3 is 13 residues. The CDR3 region has the DNA TGTGCCACCCGTGATCACACGGGCACTGAAGCTTTCTTT. Translated, it gives CATRDHTGTEAFF.

Concerning this clonotype: The CDR3 end shows no conserved phenylalanine or tryptophan, and so a read error is likely. The chain has TRBV11-2 and TRBJ1-1; maybe TRBD1 (5 bases). Per germline, CDR1 SGHAT and CDR2 FQNNGV. The CDR3 has 13 residues. In DNA form, the CDR3 reads TGTGTCAGCAGCTTCGCAGGGACCACTGAAGCTTTCCTT. Its protein product is CVSSFAGTTEAFL.

This rearrangement joins TRBV29-1 to TRBJ1-2; D call uncertain. The length of the CDR3 is 12 residues. Germline V gives CDR1 SQVTM, CDR2 ANQGSEA. V was clipped by 3 bases and J by 8 bases, with 13 bases between them. The CDR3 region is CSVDRIRIGYTF. CDR3 sequence (DNA): TGCAGCGTTGACCGCATTCGTATAGGCTACACCTTC. The entire variable domain, with the rest obtained from reference TRBV29-1 and TRBJ1-2, is as follows: SAVISQKPSRDICQRGTSLTIQCQVDSQVTMMFWYRQQPGQSLTLIATANQGSEATYESGFVIDKFPISRPNLTFSTLTVSNMSPEDSSIYLCSVDRIRIGYTFGSGTRLTVV.

Only a few counts were recorded for this clonotype. V gene TRBV14 combines with J gene TRBJ2-2; D remains ambiguous. This CDR3 is 19 amino acids long. Germline CDR1 reads SGHDN; CDR2 reads FVKESK. Trimming shortened V by 0 bases and J by 4 bases, and 21 bases separated the two germline ends. The CDR3 region is CASSQDWVIRVSTTGELFF. The CDR3 nucleotides are TGTGCCAGCAGCCAAGATTGGGTTATAAGGGTTTCGACCACCGGGGAGCTGTTTTTT.

At least ten counts were recorded for this clonotype. The V and J genes are TRBV7-9 and TRBJ2-5, with D possibly TRBD1 on 6 matching bases. This CDR3 contains 13 residues. CDR1 and CDR2 from the germline V gene are SEHNR and FQNEAQ (reference sequence). The V end was cut by 6 bases, the J end by 9 bases, with 17 bases between. The CDR3 DNA sequence: TGTGCCAGCAGTTCGGACAGAGTCGGGTCCCAGTACTTC. The encoded protein is CASSSDRVGSQYF.

The rearrangement uses TRBV7-6 and TRBJ2-7; maybe TRBD2 (5 bases). The V gene's germline CDR1 is SGHVS and CDR2 FNYEAQ. The CDR3 totals 15 residues. The ends were cut back, 1 base at V and 2 bases at J, with 12 bases in the middle. The CDR3 nucleotides are TGTGCCAGCAGCTTAGTTACCGGGGTAACCTACGAGCAGTACTTC. Its translation: CASSLVTGVTYEQYF.

Remarks on this clonotype: This may come from a read error, since a much larger clone is one base off. V gene TRBV14 combines with J gene TRBJ2-7, with D possibly TRBD1 on 5 matching bases. V gave up 4 bases and J gave up 3 bases, with 7 bases separating them. The CDR3 is made up of 12 amino acids. The germline CDR1 and CDR2 sequences are SGHDN and FVKESK. The CDR3 coding sequence is TGTGCCAGCAGCCTCAGGGTCTACGAGCAGTACTTC. It is translated as CASSLRVYEQYF. Variable domain in full (rest from reference TRBV14 and TRBJ2-7): EAGVTQFPSHSVIEKGQTVTLRCDPISGHDNLYWYRRVMGKEIKFLLHFVKESKQDESGMPNNRFLAERTGGTYSTLKVQPAELEDSGVYFCASSLRVYEQYFGPGTRLTVT.

The rearrangement joins TRBV20-1 to TRBJ2-5; possible D gene TRBD2, 5 bases. The CDR3 length is 15 residues. V lost 0 bases and J 5 bases, leaving 16 bases between the germline ends. Germline V lookup: CDR1 DFQATT, CDR2 SNEGSKA (reference sequence). The CDR3 reads CSARDIAGRKETQYF. The CDR3 nucleotides read TGCAGTGCTAGAGATATTGCGGGCAGGAAGGAGACCCAGTACTTC.

This clonotype was seen many times. The chain uses TRBV6-1 and TRBJ1-2, with D maybe TRBD1 (5 bases). Trimming shortened V by 6 bases and J by 4 bases, and 21 bases separated the two germline ends. The CDR3 is 16 residues long. The germline CDR1 and CDR2 sequences are MNHNS and SASEGT. In nucleotides, the CDR3 is TGTGCCAGCAGGGGGTGGGTAGGCAGGGAGGCCTATGGCTACACCTTC. Its protein is CASRGWVGREAYGYTF.

With respect to this clonotype: With a much larger clone just one base away, this may be a read error. No conserved phenylalanine or tryptophan ends this CDR3, so it is likely a read error. The rearrangement uses TRBV6-2 or TRBV6-3 and TRBJ2-5, with a possible D match to TRBD2 (6 bases). V was pared by 7 bases and J by 6 bases, with 18 bases between. The CDR3 totals 14 residues. The V gene's germline CDR1 is MNHEY and CDR2 SVGEGT. The CDR3 protein is CASIGVGTPKTQYL. The CDR3 DNA sequence: TGTGCCAGCATCGGTGTTGGGACTCCCAAGACCCAGTACCTC.

This clonotype has a handful of counts. The chain combines TRBV7-8 with TRBJ2-2, with 8 bases identical to TRBD2. Trimming removed 7 bases from V and 6 bases from J; junction bases left unmatched: 10. The CDR3 has 15 amino acids. The germline gives CDR1 SGHVS, CDR2 FQNEAQ. DNA of the CDR3: TGTGCCAGCACCCCCCGCGGGAGGTCCGCCGGGGAGCTGTTTTTT. Amino acids: CASTPRGRSAGELFF.

This clonotype occurred many times. The chain carries TRBV12-3 or TRBV12-4 and TRBJ2-6, with 7 bases fitting TRBD1. CDR3 length: 17 amino acids. After removal of 6 bases from V and 0 bases from J, the junction contained 8 bases not matched to a gene. CDR3 loop: CASRTGTANSGANVLTF. In DNA, the CDR3 is TGTGCCAGCAGGACCGGGACAGCGAACTCTGGGGCCAACGTCCTGACTTTC.

This clonotype was seen ten or more times. The J gene is TRBJ2-7, the V gene TRBV19; TRBD2 matches 12 bases. V was pared by 10 bases and J by 4 bases, with 5 bases of the junction left unmatched. Germline assignment: CDR1 LNHDA and CDR2 SQIVND (reference sequence). CDR3 size: 13 residues. The DNA of the CDR3 is TGTGCCACGACTAGCGGGAGAACTTACGAGCAGTACTTC. Translated: CATTSGRTYEQYF.